This note documents a single T cell receptor beta chain sequence. The antigen remains undetermined. The data belong to a study of T cell responses to AZD1222 COVID-19 vaccine. Study findings and constraints: Baseline serology detected seropositivity in only six AZD1222 recipients. There were mostly white British donors and more females than males, and clonal diversity was possibly underestimated. Vaccine-related CD4 TCRs covered spike, predominating at 160-218 and 743-854.

This CDR3 spans 15 amino acids. The ends lost 5 bases at V and 4 bases at J; junction bases unmatched: 9. The germline V gene has CDR1 SGHAT and CDR2 FQDESV (reference sequence). Profiled with immunoSEQ multiplex PCR; TCRdb holds only in-frame clones, not every one. The repertoire holds about 110,000 clones, roughly 90% seen once, with 2% to 2.5% in the top ten. The rearrangement joins TRBV11-1 to TRBJ2-5; 8 nucleotides align to TRBD1. Here the sequenced sample was peripheral blood, taken 28 days after the second AZD1222 dose. This clonotype was obtained from an adult who received the AZD1222 COVID-19 vaccine. The CDR3 reads CASSPLNTGGETQYF. CDR3 bases: TGTGCCAGCAGCCCCCTTAATACAGGGGGAGAGACCCAGTACTTC.